These T cell receptor beta chains were read from a single sample in a study of cytomegalovirus exposure and HLA in healthy donors. Data came from immunoSEQ multiplex PCR; TCRdb stores just in-frame clones and leaves some out. The top ten hold approximately 2% of the sample, which has 150,000 to 200,000 clones, around 85% seen once. The sample taken for sequencing was PBMCs. The source is a man between 18 and 35 years old in good health and CMV-seronegative. The CDR3 runs from the conserved cysteine through the conserved F or W. Each record gives: clone size, D gene, CDR3 length, J gene, V gene, CDR3 protein, CDR3 DNA. The D gene is left open where the match is weak. Some rows have no size entry. The others give once, few or many, or a class for an expanded clone.

clone_size: -; d_call: TRBD1; cdr3_length: 16; j_call: TRBJ1-6; v_call: TRBV5-1; cdr3_aa: CASSQSGTGRNSPLHF; cdr3_nt: TGCGCCAGCAGCCAATCCGGGACAGGGAGGAATTCACCCCTCCACTTT
clone_size: once; d_call: -; cdr3_length: 13; j_call: TRBJ2-7; v_call: TRBV27; cdr3_aa: CASSLSPSYEQYF; cdr3_nt: TGTGCCAGCAGTTTATCCCCTTCCTACGAGCAGTACTTC
clone_size: few; d_call: TRBD2; cdr3_length: 15; j_call: TRBJ2-1; v_call: TRBV11-3; cdr3_aa: CASSPSGGAGNEQFF; cdr3_nt: TGTGCCAGCAGCCCTAGCGGGGGGGCGGGCAATGAGCAGTTCTTC
clone_size: -; d_call: TRBD1; cdr3_length: 14; j_call: TRBJ2-7; v_call: TRBV6-5; cdr3_aa: CASRGQGAPYEQYF; cdr3_nt: TGTGCCAGCAGAGGACAGGGGGCACCCTACGAGCAGTACTTC
clone_size: -; d_call: TRBD2; cdr3_length: 17; j_call: TRBJ2-1; v_call: TRBV11-3; cdr3_aa: CASSSRSGGGRLDEQFF; cdr3_nt: TGTGCCAGCAGCAGCCGCTCGGGCGGGGGGAGGTTGGATGAGCAGTTCTTC
clone_size: -; d_call: TRBD1; cdr3_length: 14; j_call: TRBJ2-1; v_call: TRBV2; cdr3_aa: CASRDRETYNEQFF; cdr3_nt: TGTGCCAGTAGGGACAGGGAAACCTACAATGAGCAGTTCTTC
clone_size: -; d_call: -; cdr3_length: 15; j_call: TRBJ1-5; v_call: TRBV2; cdr3_aa: CASSEWSRGYQPQHF; cdr3_nt: TGTGCCAGCAGTGAATGGTCCAGGGGCTATCAGCCCCAGCATTTT
clone_size: once; d_call: -; cdr3_length: 16; j_call: TRBJ2-2; v_call: TRBV6-4; cdr3_aa: CASSSQGGTNTGELFF; cdr3_nt: TGTGCCAGCAGTTCCCAAGGGGGTACGAACACCGGGGAGCTGTTTTTT
clone_size: -; d_call: TRBD2; cdr3_length: 15; j_call: TRBJ2-1; v_call: TRBV7-2; cdr3_aa: CASSFSGSRPGEQFF; cdr3_nt: TGTGCCAGCAGCTTCAGCGGGAGCCGCCCAGGTGAGCAGTTCTTC
clone_size: -; d_call: TRBD1; cdr3_length: 15; j_call: TRBJ2-1; v_call: TRBV4-3; cdr3_aa: CASSQDPGQGPTQFF; cdr3_nt: TGCGCCAGCAGCCAGGACCCGGGACAGGGTCCGACGCAGTTCTTC
clone_size: once; d_call: TRBD1; cdr3_length: 14; j_call: TRBJ2-2; v_call: TRBV6-4; cdr3_aa: CASSRDRGFGELFF; cdr3_nt: TGTGCCAGCAGTCGGGACAGGGGGTTCGGGGAGCTGTTTTTT
clone_size: -; d_call: -; cdr3_length: 16; j_call: TRBJ1-4; v_call: TRBV13; cdr3_aa: CASSFRRAGYNEKLFF; cdr3_nt: TGTGCCAGCAGCTTCAGGAGGGCAGGATATAATGAAAAACTGTTTTTT
clone_size: -; d_call: -; cdr3_length: 15; j_call: TRBJ1-3; v_call: TRBV5-6; cdr3_aa: CASTWGVRSADTIYF; cdr3_nt: TGTGCCAGCACCTGGGGGGTCAGGAGCGCGGACACCATATATTTT
clone_size: -; d_call: TRBD1; cdr3_length: 15; j_call: TRBJ2-7; v_call: TRBV6-5; cdr3_aa: CASRYGQESSYEQYF; cdr3_nt: TGTGCCAGCAGGTACGGACAGGAAAGCTCCTACGAGCAGTACTTC
clone_size: -; d_call: TRBD1; cdr3_length: 14; j_call: TRBJ2-1; v_call: TRBV29-1; cdr3_aa: CSVAPWDRYNEQFF; cdr3_nt: TGCAGCGTCGCCCCATGGGACAGATACAATGAGCAGTTCTTC
clone_size: -; d_call: -; cdr3_length: 17; j_call: TRBJ2-3; v_call: TRBV4-2; cdr3_aa: CASSQDPGSFSTDTQYF; cdr3_nt: TGTGCCAGCAGCCAAGATCCGGGTAGCTTTAGCACAGATACGCAGTATTTT
clone_size: -; d_call: -; cdr3_length: 12; j_call: TRBJ2-7; v_call: TRBV11-2; cdr3_aa: CASSRVYYEQYF; cdr3_nt: TGTGCCAGCAGCCGGGTGTACTACGAGCAGTACTTC
clone_size: -; d_call: -; cdr3_length: 16; j_call: TRBJ2-7; v_call: TRBV5-6; cdr3_aa: CASSSGGGTRGYEQYF; cdr3_nt: TGTGCCAGCAGCTCGGGCGGCGGGACCCGCGGCTACGAGCAGTACTTC
clone_size: -; d_call: TRBD1; cdr3_length: 16; j_call: TRBJ1-3; v_call: TRBV14; cdr3_aa: CASSLLGTGSGNTIYF; cdr3_nt: TGTGCCAGCAGCCTCCTGGGGACAGGCTCTGGAAACACCATATATTTT
clone_size: -; d_call: TRBD1; cdr3_length: 15; j_call: TRBJ1-3; v_call: TRBV2; cdr3_aa: CASSEPGQGKSTIYF; cdr3_nt: TGTGCCAGCAGTGAACCGGGACAGGGGAAAAGCACCATATATTTT
clone_size: -; d_call: -; cdr3_length: 15; j_call: TRBJ1-2; v_call: TRBV4-3; cdr3_aa: CASSLSLTFNYGYTF; cdr3_nt: TGCGCCAGCAGCCTCTCACTGACTTTCAACTATGGCTACACCTTC
clone_size: -; d_call: TRBD2; cdr3_length: 17; j_call: TRBJ2-7; v_call: TRBV7-2; cdr3_aa: CASSLLAGVPPVNEQYF; cdr3_nt: TGTGCCAGCAGCCTCTTAGCGGGGGTTCCCCCTGTAAACGAGCAGTACTTC
clone_size: once; d_call: TRBD2; cdr3_length: 14; j_call: TRBJ2-7; v_call: TRBV7-2; cdr3_aa: CASSLGGGAYEQYF; cdr3_nt: TGTGCCAGCAGCTTAGGCGGGGGGGCCTACGAGCAGTACTTC
clone_size: -; d_call: -; cdr3_length: 13; j_call: TRBJ2-5; v_call: TRBV4-3; cdr3_aa: CASSQDSSETQYF; cdr3_nt: TGCGCCAGCAGCCAAGACAGTTCCGAGACCCAGTACTTC
clone_size: once; d_call: TRBD1; cdr3_length: 15; j_call: TRBJ1-6; v_call: TRBV5-8; cdr3_aa: CASSWSGGHNSPLHF; cdr3_nt: TGTGCCAGCAGCTGGTCAGGGGGCCACAATTCACCCCTCCACTTT
clone_size: -; d_call: TRBD2; cdr3_length: 15; j_call: TRBJ2-3; v_call: TRBV5-8; cdr3_aa: CASSLSGVGPDTQYF; cdr3_nt: TGTGCCAGCAGCCTTAGCGGGGTGGGGCCAGATACGCAGTATTTT
clone_size: -; d_call: -; cdr3_length: 13; j_call: TRBJ2-7; v_call: TRBV4-3; cdr3_aa: CASSPVRGYEQYF; cdr3_nt: TGCGCCAGCAGCCCCGTCAGGGGCTACGAGCAGTACTTC
clone_size: -; d_call: TRBD1; cdr3_length: 18; j_call: TRBJ1-2; v_call: TRBV18; cdr3_aa: CASSPEGTGGPAVYGYTF; cdr3_nt: TGTGCCAGCTCACCGGAAGGGACAGGGGGTCCCGCGGTCTATGGCTACACCTTC
clone_size: -; d_call: -; cdr3_length: 14; j_call: TRBJ2-7; v_call: TRBV27; cdr3_aa: CAAGGRGPSYEQYF; cdr3_nt: TGTGCCGCCGGGGGGCGGGGCCCCTCCTACGAGCAGTACTTC
clone_size: -; d_call: -; cdr3_length: 17; j_call: TRBJ1-5; v_call: TRBV7-8; cdr3_aa: CASSLSPGRYSNQPQHF; cdr3_nt: TGTGCCAGCAGCTTATCGCCGGGTCGGTATAGCAATCAGCCCCAGCATTTT